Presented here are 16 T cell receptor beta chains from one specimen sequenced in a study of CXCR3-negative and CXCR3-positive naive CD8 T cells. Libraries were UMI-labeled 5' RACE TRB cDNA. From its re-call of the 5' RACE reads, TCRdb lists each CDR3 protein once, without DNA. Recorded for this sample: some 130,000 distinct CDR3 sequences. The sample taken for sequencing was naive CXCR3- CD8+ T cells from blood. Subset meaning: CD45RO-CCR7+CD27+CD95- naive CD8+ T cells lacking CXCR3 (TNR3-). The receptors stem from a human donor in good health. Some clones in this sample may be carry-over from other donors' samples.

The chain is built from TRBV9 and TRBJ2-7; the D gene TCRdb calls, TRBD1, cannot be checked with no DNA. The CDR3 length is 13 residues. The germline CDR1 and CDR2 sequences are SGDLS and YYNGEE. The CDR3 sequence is CASSAGQGDEQYF.

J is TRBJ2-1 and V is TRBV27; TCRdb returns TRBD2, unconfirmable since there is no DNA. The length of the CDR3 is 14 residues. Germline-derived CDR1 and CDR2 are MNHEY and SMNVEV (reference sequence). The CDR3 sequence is CASGLADIYNEQFF.

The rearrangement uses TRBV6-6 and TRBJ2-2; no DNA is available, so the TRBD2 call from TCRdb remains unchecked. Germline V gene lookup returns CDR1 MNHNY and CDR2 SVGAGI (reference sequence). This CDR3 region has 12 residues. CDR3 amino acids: CASSLLRQGLFF.

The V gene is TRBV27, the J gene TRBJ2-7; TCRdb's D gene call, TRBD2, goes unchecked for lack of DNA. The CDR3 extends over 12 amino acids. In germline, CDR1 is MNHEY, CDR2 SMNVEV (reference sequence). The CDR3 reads CASTGTSGAKYF.

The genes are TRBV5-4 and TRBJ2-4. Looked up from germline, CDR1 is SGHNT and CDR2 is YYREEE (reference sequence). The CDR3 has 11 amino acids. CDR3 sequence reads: CASSRGNIQYF.

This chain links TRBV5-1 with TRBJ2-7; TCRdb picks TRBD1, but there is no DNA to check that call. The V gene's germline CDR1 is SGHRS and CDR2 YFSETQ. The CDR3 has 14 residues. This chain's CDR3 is CASSANRGPYEQYF.

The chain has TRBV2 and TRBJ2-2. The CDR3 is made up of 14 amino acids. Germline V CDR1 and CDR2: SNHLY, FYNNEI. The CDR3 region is CASSEGGIGGELFF. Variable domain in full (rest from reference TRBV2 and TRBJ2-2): EPEVTQTPSHQVTQMGQEVILRCVPISNHLYFYWYRQILGQKVEFLVSFYNNEISEKSEIFDDQFSVERPDGSNFTLKIRSTKLEDSAMYFCASSEGGIGGELFFGEGSRLTVL.

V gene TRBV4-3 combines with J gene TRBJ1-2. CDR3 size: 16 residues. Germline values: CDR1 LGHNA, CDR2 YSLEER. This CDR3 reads CASSLQGGGTGYGYTF.

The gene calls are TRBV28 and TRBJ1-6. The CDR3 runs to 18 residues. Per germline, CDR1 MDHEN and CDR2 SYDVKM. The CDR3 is CASSTSTGVWRSGSPLHF.

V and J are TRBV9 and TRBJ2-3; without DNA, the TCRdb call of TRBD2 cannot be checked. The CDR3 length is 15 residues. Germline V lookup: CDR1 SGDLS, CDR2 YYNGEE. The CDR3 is CASQAGTTLVDTQYF.

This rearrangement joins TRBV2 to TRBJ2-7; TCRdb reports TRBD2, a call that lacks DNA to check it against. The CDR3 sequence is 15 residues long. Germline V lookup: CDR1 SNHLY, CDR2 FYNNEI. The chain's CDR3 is CASSEGVSEGYEQYF.

The CDR3 reads CASSLIAGGPSDTQYF. V gene TRBV7-6 combines with J gene TRBJ2-3; TCRdb outputs TRBD2, but without DNA this stays unchecked. The CDR3 runs to 16 residues. Looked up from germline, CDR1 is SGHVS and CDR2 is FNYEAQ. Filled out from reference TRBV7-6 and TRBJ2-3, the complete variable domain reads GAGVSQSPRYKVTKRGQDVALRCDPISGHVSLYWYRQALGQGPEFLTYFNYEAQQDKSGLPNDRFSAERPEGSISTLTIQRTEQRDSAMYRCASSLIAGGPSDTQYFGPGTRLTVL.

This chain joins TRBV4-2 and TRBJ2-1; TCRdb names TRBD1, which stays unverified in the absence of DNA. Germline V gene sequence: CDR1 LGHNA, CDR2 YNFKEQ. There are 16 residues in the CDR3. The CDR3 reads CASSHKRRAINNEQFF.

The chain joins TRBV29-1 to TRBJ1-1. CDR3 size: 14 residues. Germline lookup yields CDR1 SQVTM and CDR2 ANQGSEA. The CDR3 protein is CIVTVADENTEAFF.

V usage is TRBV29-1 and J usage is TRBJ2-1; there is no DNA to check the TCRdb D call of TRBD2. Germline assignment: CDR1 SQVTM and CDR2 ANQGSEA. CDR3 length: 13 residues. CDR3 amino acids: CSVLAERNNEQFF.

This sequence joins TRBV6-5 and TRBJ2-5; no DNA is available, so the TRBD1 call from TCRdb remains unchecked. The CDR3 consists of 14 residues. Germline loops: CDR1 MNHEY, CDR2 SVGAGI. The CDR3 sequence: CASSSGQGKETQYF.